The 26 T cell receptor beta chains given below trace back to one sample, sequenced in a study of T cells in Graves' hyperthyroidism and ophthalmopathy. Researchers took RNA transcripts and amplified the TCR beta CDR3 regions from them. A first-round RT-PCR of the TCR CDR3 used the HTBI primer set. TCRdb used MiXCR to reprocess the multiplex PCR reads, holding one entry per CDR3 protein. The sample gives a few hundred thousand distinct CDR3 sequences, about a sixth of which show up once; roughly 7.7% is in the top ten. The sequenced material came from blood. The receptors here all came from a woman between 18 and 29 years old with Graves' hyperthyroidism.

This clonotype was counted many times. The chain carries TRBV5-1 and TRBJ2-7; D uncertain. This CDR3 region has 15 residues. Germline assignment: CDR1 SGHRS and CDR2 YFSETQ. Deletions cut 0 bases from V and 0 bases from J, with 10 bases between. As DNA, the CDR3 is TGCGCCAGCAGCTTGGGCAGCTTTAGCTCCTACGAGCAGTACTTC. Translating gives CASSLGSFSSYEQYF. Variable domain in full (rest from reference TRBV5-1 and TRBJ2-7): KAGVTQTPRYLIKTRGQQVTLSCSPISGHRSVSWYQQTPGQGLQFLFEYFSETQRNKGNFPGRFSGRQFSNSRSEMNVSTLELGDSALYLCASSLGSFSSYEQYFGPGTRLTVT.

This clonotype was counted between two and nine times. The rearrangement joins TRBV4-1 to TRBJ2-7, with D perhaps TRBD1 (6 bases). The CDR3 is made up of 14 amino acids. From germline, CDR1 is MGHRA and CDR2 YSYEKL. V dropped 1 base and J dropped 1 base, with 8 bases sitting between them. CDR3 residues: CASSQVRGSYEQYF. CDR3 nucleotides: TGCGCCAGCAGCCAAGTAAGGGGGTCCTACGAGCAGTACTTC.

The V gene is TRBV19, the J gene TRBJ2-1, with no clear D. V lost 6 bases to trimming and J lost 0 bases, with 12 bases between them. Germline V gene data show CDR1 as LNHDA and CDR2 as SQIVND (reference sequence). This CDR3 spans 15 amino acids. The CDR3 is CASRLSASSYNEQFF. The CDR3, as DNA: TGTGCCAGTAGACTTTCGGCGAGCTCCTACAATGAGCAGTTCTTC.

This clonotype occurred many times. CDR3 residues: CAWSVSGNYGYTF. The CDR3 DNA sequence: TGTGCCTGGAGTGTGTCCGGGAACTATGGCTACACCTTC. The chain carries TRBV30 and TRBJ1-2; D not certain. The CDR3 is 13 residues long. Germline V gives CDR1 GTSNPN, CDR2 SVGIG (reference sequence). The ends were cut back, 0 bases at V and 2 bases at J, with 7 bases in the middle.

At least ten counts were recorded for this clonotype. The gene calls are TRBV10-3 and TRBJ1-1; 7 bases are shared with TRBD1. With V trimmed by 0 bases and J by 5 bases, 3 bases remained unmatched. Germline CDR1 ENHRY, CDR2 SYGVKD. The CDR3 has 14 amino acids. Written as DNA, the CDR3 is TGTGCCATCAGTGAGTCGACAGGGAGGACTGAAGCTTTCTTT. Translated: CAISESTGRTEAFF.

In its sample, this clonotype was seen many times. V gene TRBV6-5 combines with J gene TRBJ2-5; 10 bases match TRBD2. The CDR3 extends over 15 amino acids. V trimming: 2 bases; J trimming: 2 bases; junction bases outside the gene matches: 2. Germline loops: CDR1 MNHEY, CDR2 SVGAGI. This CDR3 reads CASSYLAGAQETQYF. The CDR3 DNA sequence: TGTGCCAGCAGTTACCTAGCGGGGGCTCAAGAGACCCAGTACTTC.

In its sample, this clonotype was seen many times. The chain recombines TRBV20-1 with TRBJ2-7; no firm D call. V was trimmed by 8 bases and J by 4 bases, leaving 15 bases between them. Germline CDR1 is DFQATT and CDR2 is SNEGSKA (reference sequence). The CDR3 extends over 12 amino acids. CDR3 protein: CSCSSLIYEQYF. DNA for the CDR3: TGCAGTTGTAGCTCCCTTATTTACGAGCAGTACTTC.

This clonotype appeared many times. The chain is built from TRBV7-3 and TRBJ2-1; TRBD2 aligns across 15 bases. V gave up 5 bases and J gave up 6 bases; unmatched junction bases: 5. The CDR3 contains 16 residues. Per germline, CDR1 SGHTA and CDR2 FQGTGA. The CDR3 here is CASSQGLAGGLNEQFF. CDR3 coding DNA: TGTGCCAGCAGCCAGGGACTAGCGGGGGGTCTCAATGAGCAGTTCTTC.

This clonotype was seen ten or more times. V and J are TRBV2 and TRBJ2-5; D is ambiguous. Germline V gene data show CDR1 as SNHLY and CDR2 as FYNNEI. V was clipped by 4 bases and J by 4 bases, with 10 bases between them. The CDR3 sequence is 13 residues long. The chain's CDR3 is CASSGVGRETQYF. The CDR3, as DNA: TGTGCCAGCAGTGGGGTTGGTCGAGAGACCCAGTACTTC. Complete variable domain (other parts from reference TRBV2 and TRBJ2-5): EPEVTQTPSHQVTQMGQEVILRCVPISNHLYFYWYRQILGQKVEFLVSFYNNEISEKSEIFDDQFSVERPDGSNFTLKIRSTKLEDSAMYFCASSGVGRETQYFGPGTRLLVL.

Concerning this clonotype: This may stem from a read error, because a much larger clone lies one nucleotide away. The chain links TRBV20-1 to TRBJ2-3; D is ambiguous. V lost 7 bases, J lost 4 bases, and 18 bases lay in between. The CDR3 has 14 amino acids. Germline CDR1 DFQATT, CDR2 SNEGSKA (reference sequence). The CDR3 DNA reads as TGCAGTGTCCCGGACCCGGGCCCCGCAGATACGCAGTATTTT. It specifies CSVPDPGPADTQYF.

This clonotype was detected many times. With a much larger clone just one base away, this may be a read error. This chain joins TRBV11-1 and TRBJ2-3; 8 bases are a match to TRBD2. Germline lookup yields CDR1 SGHAT and CDR2 FQDESV (reference sequence). CDR3 size: 13 residues. The J segment lost 4 bases and the V segment lost 5 bases, leaving 2 bases of the junction unmatched. The CDR3 nucleotides are TGTGCCAGCAGCCGTAGCGGGGCAGATACGCAGTATTTT. This sequence encodes CASSRSGADTQYF.

This clonotype occurred many times. The chain recombines TRBV2 with TRBJ2-7; D could derive from TRBD1 or TRBD2 (5 bases each). The length of the CDR3 is 15 residues. CDR1 is SNHLY, CDR2 FYNNEI, per germline. Trimming took 7 bases from V and 2 from J, leaving 18 bases between them. This chain's CDR3 is CASTKVTGQPYEQYF. For the CDR3, the DNA is TGTGCCAGCACCAAGGTAACGGGGCAACCCTACGAGCAGTACTTC.

This clonotype was detected many times. The chain links TRBV20-1 to TRBJ2-1; tentatively, D is TRBD1 (6 bases). In germline, CDR1 is DFQATT, CDR2 SNEGSKA (reference sequence). V lost 3 bases to trimming and J lost 1 base, with 7 bases between them. The CDR3 is 13 amino acids. As DNA, the CDR3 is TGCAGTGCTAGCAGGGGATCCTACAATGAGCAGTTCTTC. It translates to CSASRGSYNEQFF.

This clonotype appeared many times. The chain carries TRBV4-1 and TRBJ1-5, with 10 positions matching TRBD1. V trimming: 3 bases; J trimming: 4 bases; junction bases outside the gene matches: 3. Germline values: CDR1 MGHRA, CDR2 YSYEKL. This CDR3 is 15 amino acids long. In DNA form, the CDR3 reads TGCGCCAGCAGCCAGGACAGGGGGAGTAATCAGCCCCAGCATTTT. This sequence encodes CASSQDRGSNQPQHF.

The sample holds many counts of this clonotype. The chain combines TRBV30 with TRBJ1-2; D possibly corresponds to TRBD1 (6 bases). This CDR3 comprises 12 residues. Looked up from germline, CDR1 is GTSNPN and CDR2 is SVGIG (reference sequence). V lost 4 bases and J lost 6, with 12 bases in between. The CDR3 loop reads CAWIRGTHGYTF. In nucleotides, the CDR3 is TGTGCCTGGATCAGGGGTACCCATGGCTACACCTTC.

This chain links TRBV2 with TRBJ2-1, with unresolved D. The germline V gene encodes CDR1 SNHLY and CDR2 FYNNEI. CDR3 length equals 13 residues. V was trimmed by 4 bases and J by 4 bases, leaving 8 bases between them. The CDR3 here is CASSAQPYNEQFF. DNA of the CDR3: TGTGCCAGCAGTGCGCAGCCTTACAATGAGCAGTTCTTC.

Concerning this clonotype itself: With a much larger clone just one base away, this may be a read error. The chain has TRBV20-1 and TRBJ2-1; 9 bases agree with TRBD1. Germline loops: CDR1 DFQATT, CDR2 SNEGSKA (reference sequence). The CDR3 sequence is 11 residues long. The CDR3 DNA is TGCAGTGCTGGGGACAGGGATGAGCGGTTCTTC. This translates into CSAGDRDERFF.

Many counts were recorded for this clonotype. This sequence joins TRBV20-1 and TRBJ2-7, with D unresolved. The length of the CDR3 is 12 residues. V lost 6 bases and J lost 2, with 11 bases in between. Germline V CDR1 and CDR2: DFQATT, SNEGSKA (reference sequence). The CDR3 bases are TGCAGTGCAATCAACAGAGCCTACGAGCAGTACTTC. Translation gives CSAINRAYEQYF.

This clonotype was seen many times. The V and J genes are TRBV14 and TRBJ2-7; no definite D call. The germline gives CDR1 SGHDN, CDR2 FVKESK. This CDR3 is built from 16 residues. The germline V and J ends were trimmed by 0 bases and 4 bases, with 16 bases remaining between them. The CDR3 bases are TGTGCCAGCAGCCAAGATCATAGGACCGCGTATTACGAGCAGTACTTC. Its translation is CASSQDHRTAYYEQYF. The full variable domain, rest sourced from reference TRBV14 and TRBJ2-7, is EAGVTQFPSHSVIEKGQTVTLRCDPISGHDNLYWYRRVMGKEIKFLLHFVKESKQDESGMPNNRFLAERTGGTYSTLKVQPAELEDSGVYFCASSQDHRTAYYEQYFGPGTRLTVT.

This clonotype was recorded at least ten times. This chain uses TRBV7-8 with TRBJ2-7; D is perhaps TRBD1 or TRBD2 (5 bases each). This CDR3 spans 14 amino acids. V was pared by 1 base and J by 3 bases, with 10 bases between. Looked up from germline, CDR1 is SGHVS and CDR2 is FQNEAQ. The CDR3 protein is CASSLGGKDYEQYF. The CDR3 nucleotides read TGTGCCAGCAGCTTAGGGGGGAAGGACTACGAGCAGTACTTC.

There are many counts of this clonotype. The chain couples TRBV5-8 to TRBJ2-1, with D perhaps TRBD1 (5 bases). Trimming removed 4 bases from V and 6 bases from J, with 14 bases in between. CDR3 length equals 14 residues. Germline V gives CDR1 SGHTS, CDR2 YDEGEE. CDR3 DNA sequence: TGTGCCAGCAGCCCCCAGTGGGGCGGCAATGAGCAGTTCTTC. Translation gives CASSPQWGGNEQFF.

The sample holds a few counts of this clonotype. This rearrangement joins TRBV12-3 or TRBV12-4 to TRBJ2-2; TRBD2 aligns across 8 bases. Trimming cost V 2 bases and J 6 bases; bases outside gene matches: 5. The CDR3 totals 15 residues. CDR3 protein: CASSLKGLGAGELFF. In DNA, the CDR3 is TGTGCCAGCAGTTTAAAGGGACTAGGGGCCGGGGAGCTGTTTTTT.

The gene calls are TRBV19 and TRBJ1-5; a weak D match, TRBD1 (6 bases). The germline V gene encodes CDR1 LNHDA and CDR2 SQIVND (reference sequence). This CDR3 has 16 residues. V dropped 10 bases and J dropped 0 bases, with 19 bases sitting between them. The CDR3 protein is CATNEGVWVSNQPQHF. DNA of the CDR3: TGTGCCACCAATGAGGGGGTGTGGGTTAGCAATCAGCCCCAGCATTTT.

This clonotype was detected many times. The chain joins TRBV12-5 to TRBJ1-1, with no clear D. The V and J ends lost 6 bases and 4 bases respectively, with 9 bases between them. CDR3 length equals 12 residues. Germline V gene sequence: CDR1 LGHNT, CDR2 FRNRAP. CDR3 sequence: CASGFPGTEAFF. In DNA form, the CDR3 reads TGTGCTAGTGGGTTCCCGGGCACTGAAGCTTTCTTT.

In this sample, this clonotype turned up a few times. This chain links TRBV6-2 or TRBV6-3 with TRBJ2-1; 9 nucleotides align to TRBD1. This CDR3 contains 16 residues. V lost 5 bases, J lost 4 bases, and 9 bases stayed unmatched. Germline-derived CDR1 and CDR2 are MNHEY and SVGEGT. The CDR3 region has the DNA TGTGCCAGCAGTCCCCCGGGACAGGGAAATTACAATGAGCAGTTCTTC. Its protein is CASSPPGQGNYNEQFF.

Ten or more counts support this clonotype. This chain joins TRBV7-2 and TRBJ1-5; the D is unclear. Germline assignment: CDR1 SGHTA and CDR2 FQGNSA. CDR3 length equals 17 residues. The V end lost 0 bases, the J end lost 3 bases, and 15 bases lay between the germline ends. This chain's CDR3 is CASSLARSRYNNQPQHF. CDR3 in DNA: TGTGCCAGCAGCTTAGCGCGTAGCCGCTACAACAATCAGCCCCAGCATTTT.